This TCR beta chain derives from a study of cytomegalovirus exposure and HLA in healthy donors. Amplification used 60 Vbeta primers and 13 Jbeta primers. Profiling relied on immunoSEQ multiplex PCR, and the TCRdb table lists in-frame clones only, not all of them. This table has 60,000 to 70,000 clones, roughly 77% appearing once. As regards this clone: As yet, its antigen is unknown.

Study-wide points: Common viral pathogens were later found to be apparently linked to several of the most significant clusters. The likely origin of a cluster of highly shared sequence variants was a sequencing artifact. Some segments of the V type, notably TRBV6-2 and TRBV6-3, were excluded as indistinguishable.

Deletions cut 0 bases from V and 2 bases from J, with 13 bases between. Germline CDR1 and CDR2: SGHNT and YYREEE (reference sequence). This CDR3 region has 16 residues. Sample: PBMCs. This chain connects TRBV5-4 to TRBJ2-3, with D perhaps TRBD2 (6 bases). The receptor was derived from a woman in her 30s in good health and CMV-seronegative. The CDR3 nucleotides read TGTGCCAGCAGCTTGGCGCTGACGGGACTCACAGATACGCAGTATTTT. Its protein is CASSLALTGLTDTQYF.